A single sample is the source of the 2 T cell receptor beta chains below, sequenced in a study of cytotoxic CD8 clonotypes in ibrutinib-treated CLL. Sequencing was performed with immunoSEQ multiplex PCR; in TCRdb, only in-frame clones are kept and a portion is missing. The table has tens of thousands of clones, about half seen once; the top ten hold 15% to 20%. This specimen consisted of PBMCs, obtained before ibrutinib treatment. The receptors here all came from a human donor with chronic lymphocytic leukemia.

The chain uses TRBV7-2 and TRBJ2-3, with 9 nucleotides matching TRBD2. V gave up 3 bases and J gave up 1 base; unmatched junction bases: 2. Germline V lookup: CDR1 SGHTA, CDR2 FQGNSA. This CDR3 is built from 15 residues. CDR3 nucleotides: TGTGCCAGCAGCTTTTGGACTAGCGGCACAGATACGCAGTATTTT. Translating it yields CASSFWTSGTDTQYF.

V and J are TRBV6-5 and TRBJ1-4; D possibly corresponds to TRBD1 (5 bases). Deletions cut 6 bases from V and 5 bases from J, with 13 bases between. The CDR3 has 14 residues. Germline V CDR1 and CDR2: MNHEY, SVGAGI. This chain's CDR3 is CASSRGVANEKLFF. CDR3 coding DNA: TGTGCCAGCAGCCGGGGGGTGGCGAATGAAAAACTGTTTTTT.